These 30 T cell receptor beta chains originate from one sample sequenced in a study of blood T cell repertoires in COVID-19. Assay used: immunoSEQ multiplex PCR; TCRdb lists only in-frame clones, some missing. The table includes fewer than 30,000 clones, around four fifths detected once. Source material: peripheral blood. The receptors derive from a woman aged 65 to 85 with active or convalescent COVID-19.

The chain uses TRBV11-2 and TRBJ2-5, with D maybe TRBD2 (5 bases). V was trimmed by 1 base and J by 4 bases, leaving 16 bases between them. Germline CDR1 and CDR2: SGHAT and FQNNGV. CDR3 size: 16 residues. Here the CDR3 DNA reads TGTGCCAGCAGCTTAGGTAGAGGGTTGGTGTCAGAGACCCAGTACTTC. It translates to CASSLGRGLVSETQYF.

This clone was detected only a few times. The V and J genes are TRBV7-9 and TRBJ2-5; D may be TRBD2 (6 bases). The V and J ends lost 10 bases and 5 bases respectively, with 14 bases between them. The CDR3 length is 12 residues. Looked up from germline, CDR1 is SEHNR and CDR2 is FQNEAQ (reference sequence). This CDR3 reads CAIDPGVETQYF. The CDR3 region has the DNA TGTGCCATCGACCCGGGAGTGGAGACCCAGTACTTC.

The chain joins TRBV20-1 to TRBJ2-7; 7 nucleotides match TRBD2. The ends lost 3 bases at V and 0 bases at J; junction bases unmatched: 5. Per the germline V gene, CDR1 is DFQATT and CDR2 is SNEGSKA (reference sequence). CDR3 size: 14 residues. CDR3 in amino acids: CSASKLADSYEQYF. CDR3 sequence (DNA): TGCAGTGCTAGTAAGCTAGCGGACTCCTACGAGCAGTACTTC.

The DNA of the CDR3 is TGTGCCAGCAGTAATACCGGGACAGGGGTTAGTGAAGCTTTCTTT. Residues: CASSNTGTGVSEAFF. The chain uses TRBV6-5 and TRBJ1-1; 10 bases align to TRBD1. The junction had 10 bases not matched to a gene; V was cut back by 5 bases and J by 7 bases. Looked up from germline, CDR1 is MNHEY and CDR2 is SVGAGI. This CDR3 comprises 15 residues.

DNA of the CDR3: TGTGCCAGCAGCAAAATGGTGGGCCTCTTC. Its translation is CASSKMVGLF. The chain combines TRBV21-1 with TRBJ2-7; the D call of TRBD1 is as the table states it, not checked on the DNA. TRBV21-1 is classified as a pseudogene. The CDR3 sequence is 10 residues long.

The rearrangement uses TRBV11-2 and TRBJ1-3, with D possibly matching TRBD1 (6 bases). V was pared by 3 bases and J by 8 bases, with 17 bases between. The CDR3 is 15 residues long. Per the germline V gene, CDR1 is SGHAT and CDR2 is FQNNGV. The CDR3 DNA follows: TGTGCCAGCAGCTTTTGGGGGCAGTTTCGCGACACCATATATTTT. This codes for CASSFWGQFRDTIYF. The variable domain in full, with the rest retrieved from reference TRBV11-2 and TRBJ1-3, is EAGVAQSPRYKIIEKRQSVAFWCNPISGHATLYWYQQILGQGPKLLIQFQNNGVVDDSQLPKDRFSAERLKGVDSTLKIQPAKLEDSAVYLCASSFWGQFRDTIYFGEGSWLTVV.

The count of this clone is one. The chain carries TRBV27 and TRBJ1-5; TRBD1 matches 10 bases. The junction had 4 bases not matched to a gene; V was cut back by 2 bases and J by 3 bases. The CDR3 runs 16 residues. The germline V gene has CDR1 MNHEY and CDR2 SMNVEV (reference sequence). The CDR3 here is CASSLGTGVTNQPQHF. In DNA, the CDR3 is TGTGCCAGCAGTTTAGGGACAGGGGTCACCAATCAGCCCCAGCATTTT.

This clone was seen a single time. The chain is built from TRBV28 and TRBJ1-1; D uncertain. CDR3 length: 12 residues. V gave up 7 bases and J gave up 0 bases, with 6 bases separating them. From germline, CDR1 is MDHEN and CDR2 SYDVKM. The CDR3 coding sequence is TGTGCCAGCATCAAATTGAACACTGAAGCTTTCTTT. Protein sequence: CASIKLNTEAFF.

The CDR3 DNA is TGTGCCAGCAGGGCCGGCCACAGGGGCAAAGAGAACACTGAAGCTTTCTTT. Translated: CASRAGHRGKENTEAFF. The J gene is TRBJ1-1, the V gene TRBV7-2; 7 bases are shared with TRBD1. CDR3 length: 17 amino acids. The V segment lost 6 bases and the J segment 1 base; nucleotides outside the gene matches: 14. Germline V gene lookup returns CDR1 SGHTA and CDR2 FQGNSA.

The genes are TRBV3-1 (or the pseudogene TRBV3-2) and TRBJ2-2, with a possible D match to TRBD2 (6 bases). The CDR3 loop spans 17 amino acids. V dropped 6 bases and J dropped 2 bases, with 19 bases sitting between them. CDR1 and CDR2 from the germline V gene are LGHDT and YNNKEL (reference sequence). CDR3 in amino acids: CASRLKTSLENTGELFF. In DNA form, the CDR3 reads TGTGCCAGCAGACTCAAGACTAGTTTGGAAAACACCGGGGAGCTGTTTTTT.

CDR3 coding DNA: TGTGCCACTGCCCTTAGGACAGGGAACACCGGGGAGCTGTTTTTT. Protein product: CATALRTGNTGELFF. The rearrangement joins TRBV19 to TRBJ2-2; 7 nucleotides align to TRBD1. Losses at the gene ends were 10 bases for V and 1 base for J; bases not matched to a gene: 9. CDR3 length equals 15 residues. CDR1 LNHDA and CDR2 SQIVND come from the germline V gene (reference sequence).

The chain uses TRBV20-1 and TRBJ2-1, with D maybe TRBD2 (8 bases). CDR3 size: 10 residues. Germline V lookup: CDR1 DFQATT, CDR2 SNEGSKA (reference sequence). Trimming removed 3 bases from V and 15 bases from J, with 12 bases in between. Here the CDR3 reads CSASGGDRFF. DNA of the CDR3: TGCAGTGCTAGCGGGGGGGACAGGTTCTTC.

The rearrangement joins TRBV7-2 to TRBJ1-6, with 8 bases aligning to TRBD1. This CDR3 is built from 15 residues. J was trimmed by 10 bases and V by 4 bases; bases with no gene match: 9. Germline loops: CDR1 SGHTA, CDR2 FQGNSA. CDR3 region: CASSSRGQGGSPLHF. The CDR3 DNA sequence: TGTGCCAGCAGCTCCAGAGGACAGGGCGGCTCACCCCTCCACTTT.

This rearrangement joins TRBV7-2 to TRBJ1-3, with 9 bases lining up with TRBD1. In germline, CDR1 is SGHTA, CDR2 FQGNSA. The trim removed 2 bases at V and 4 bases at J, leaving 9 bases unmatched. The CDR3 consists of 17 residues. The CDR3 DNA reads TGTGCCAGCAGCTTAAGGGCCTCGGGACAGGGAGGAAACACCATATATTTT. Translated: CASSLRASGQGGNTIYF. The full variable domain, its missing parts supplied by reference TRBV7-2 and TRBJ1-3, is GAGVSQSPSNKVTEKGKDVELRCDPISGHTALYWYRQSLGQGLEFLIYFQGNSAPDKSGLPSDRFSAERTGGSVSTLTIQRTQQEDSAVYLCASSLRASGQGGNTIYFGEGSWLTVV.

The chain employs TRBV9 and TRBJ2-1; 10 bases are shared with TRBD2. Germline CDR1 SGDLS, CDR2 YYNGEE. This CDR3 contains 15 residues. Unmatched junction bases numbered 4, after V lost 0 bases and J lost 7 bases. The CDR3 spells CASSVGGTSANEQFF. CDR3 in DNA: TGTGCCAGCAGCGTAGGAGGGACTAGCGCGAATGAGCAGTTCTTC.

V usage is TRBV6-6 and J usage is TRBJ1-5; D might be TRBD1 (6 bases). This CDR3 is built from 13 residues. The V gene lost 6 bases and the J gene lost 6 bases, with 12 bases spanning the gap. Per germline, CDR1 MNHNY and CDR2 SVGAGI (reference sequence). In DNA form, the CDR3 reads TGTGCCAGCAGCTCAGGGGTTGCTCAGCCCCAGCATTTT. It yields the protein CASSSGVAQPQHF.

The chain employs TRBV4-2 and TRBJ2-3; 10 bases align to TRBD2. The V segment lost 0 bases and the J segment 6 bases; nucleotides outside the gene matches: 9. The CDR3 contains 17 residues. CDR1 is LGHNA, CDR2 YNFKEQ, per germline. The CDR3 protein is CASSQDAAGGPSDTQYF. CDR3 sequence (DNA): TGTGCCAGCAGCCAAGACGCAGCGGGAGGGCCCTCCGATACGCAGTATTTT.

The chain links TRBV7-8 to TRBJ1-2, with 12 bases identical to TRBD1. The V and J ends lost 3 bases and 4 bases, in that order; junction bases with no gene match: 3. CDR3 size: 15 residues. In germline, CDR1 is SGHVS, CDR2 FQNEAQ. The CDR3 DNA reads as TGTGCCAGCAGCTTTTCGGGACAGGGGGCCTATGGCTACACCTTC. Protein sequence: CASSFSGQGAYGYTF.

This clone has a handful of counts. The V gene is TRBV11-2, the J gene TRBJ2-1, with D possibly matching TRBD1 (6 bases). Germline V gene sequence: CDR1 SGHAT, CDR2 FQNNGV. Trimming left V 5 bases short and J 4 bases short, with 15 bases between. The CDR3 has 15 residues. Written as DNA, the CDR3 is TGTGCCAGCAGCCGGGGTTGGGGGCAGTACAATGAGCAGTTCTTC. Translation gives CASSRGWGQYNEQFF.

The gene calls are TRBV5-1 and TRBJ2-7; weak D call: TRBD2 (6 bases). The CDR3 runs 14 residues. Germline V gene sequence: CDR1 SGHRS, CDR2 YFSETQ. The V end was cut by 1 base, the J end by 5 bases, with 13 bases between. The CDR3 sequence is CASSLWGEADEQYF. In DNA form, the CDR3 reads TGCGCCAGCAGCTTGTGGGGGGAAGCCGACGAGCAGTACTTC.

CDR3 protein: CASSVPVGLGNSPLHF. Here the CDR3 DNA reads TGTGCCAGTAGTGTACCGGTCGGGTTGGGTAATTCACCCCTCCACTTT. The chain is built from TRBV19 and TRBJ1-6; D is undetermined. The CDR3 length is 16 residues. V was trimmed by 5 bases and J by 6 bases, leaving 17 bases between them. CDR1 is LNHDA and CDR2 is SQIVND in the germline V gene (reference sequence).

The gene calls are TRBV24-1 and TRBJ2-7; 8 bases align to TRBD1. Germline V lookup: CDR1 KGHDR, CDR2 SFDVKD. This CDR3 comprises 21 residues. V lost 0 bases, J lost 4 bases, and 22 bases stayed unmatched. The CDR3 protein is CATSDLRKETCGAGGLYEQYF. The CDR3 DNA reads as TGTGCCACCAGTGATTTGCGGAAGGAGACTTGTGGGGCAGGGGGCCTTTACGAGCAGTACTTC.

This clone showed up just a few times. The rearrangement joins TRBV4-1 to TRBJ2-3; D remains ambiguous. This CDR3 comprises 12 residues. The germline V and J ends were trimmed by 6 bases and 5 bases, with 9 bases remaining between them. Germline assignment: CDR1 MGHRA and CDR2 YSYEKL. CDR3: CASSDRRDTQYF. CDR3 coding DNA: TGCGCCAGCAGTGACCGGAGAGATACGCAGTATTTT.

J is TRBJ1-1 and V is TRBV5-6, with 8 bases that match TRBD1. V shed 6 bases, J shed 2 bases, and the junction held 9 bases outside the gene matches. Germline assignment: CDR1 SGHDT and CDR2 YYEEEE. The CDR3 is 15 amino acids. DNA for the CDR3: TGTGCCAGCACCCTTTTGGACAGGGTTAACACTGAAGCTTTCTTT. Translating it yields CASTLLDRVNTEAFF.

This clone was seen only once. CDR3 nucleotides: TGCGCCAGCAGCCGTACGGGGTTACGGTTGGACGAGCAGTACTTC. Its translation: CASSRTGLRLDEQYF. V gene TRBV5-1 combines with J gene TRBJ2-7, with a possible D match to TRBD2 (5 bases). The germline V gene encodes CDR1 SGHRS and CDR2 YFSETQ. The CDR3 covers 15 residues. V lost 4 bases and J 5 bases, leaving 19 bases between the germline ends.

The J gene is TRBJ2-7, the V gene TRBV7-9; D possibly corresponds to TRBD1 (6 bases). V gave up 5 bases and J gave up 0 bases, with 14 bases separating them. The CDR3 consists of 15 residues. CDR1 is SEHNR, CDR2 FQNEAQ, per germline (reference sequence). The CDR3 DNA reads as TGTGCCAGCAGCGAGGGGGACACAAGCTCCTACGAGCAGTACTTC. The encoded protein is CASSEGDTSSYEQYF.

J is TRBJ1-2 and V is TRBV19; D perhaps matches TRBD1 (5 bases). The CDR3 runs 15 residues. Germline CDR1 and CDR2: LNHDA and SQIVND (reference sequence). V was clipped by 2 bases and J by 2 bases, with 12 bases between them. The CDR3 here is CASSIMRDVNYGYTF. In DNA form, the CDR3 reads TGTGCCAGTAGTATAATGCGGGACGTCAACTATGGCTACACCTTC.

By sample fraction, this clone is medium-sized. The V and J genes are TRBV4-1 and TRBJ1-4; TRBD1 is a possible D gene (5 bases). The germline V and J ends were trimmed by 4 bases and 8 bases, with 17 bases remaining between them. Germline assignment: CDR1 MGHRA and CDR2 YSYEKL. The CDR3 is 15 amino acids. The CDR3 loop reads CASSLPTGGGEKLFF. For the CDR3, the DNA is TGCGCCAGCAGCCTCCCGACGGGGGGTGGAGAAAAACTGTTTTTT.

V gene TRBV5-1 combines with J gene TRBJ2-3, with TRBD1 identical over 9 bases. Germline trimming cut 2 bases from V and 7 bases from J; bases unmatched to any gene: 14. Looked up from germline, CDR1 is SGHRS and CDR2 is YFSETQ. The CDR3 extends over 17 amino acids. The CDR3 spells CASSFGEQGASRNTQYF. CDR3 nucleotide sequence: TGCGCCAGCAGCTTTGGAGAACAGGGGGCGTCGAGAAATACGCAGTATTTT.

The rearrangement uses TRBV15 and TRBJ1-3, with TRBD1 as a possible D gene (5 bases). CDR1 LNHNV and CDR2 YYDKDF come from the germline V gene (reference sequence). The CDR3 has 17 amino acids. V was cut by 5 bases and J by 0 bases, with 17 bases left in between. In DNA, the CDR3 is TGTGCCACCAGCTCCTTTGGGGCAGCCACCTCTGGAAACACCATATATTTT. Residues: CATSSFGAATSGNTIYF. Full variable domain (missing parts from reference TRBV15 and TRBJ1-3): DAMVIQNPRYQVTQFGKPVTLSCSQTLNHNVMYWYQQKSSQAPKLLFHYYDKDFNNEADTPDNFQSRRPNTSFCFLDIRSPGLGDTAMYLCATSSFGAATSGNTIYFGEGSWLTVV.